The 26 T cell receptor beta chains below all came from one sample that was sequenced in a study of control samples from healthy donors and cancer patients. Generated by immunoSEQ multiplex PCR, the TCRdb table keeps only in-frame clones and is missing some. The table records fewer than 60,000 clones, about 87% of them present only once. Sequencing used PBMCs. These receptor sequences come from a woman aged 60-70 years with lung cancer.

This rearrangement joins TRBV7-2 to TRBJ2-5; 8 nucleotides line up with TRBD2. Germline-derived CDR1 and CDR2 are SGHTA and FQGNSA. The CDR3 is 14 residues long. Trimming took 3 bases from V and 4 from J; bases not matched to a gene: 4. CDR3 residues: CASSFGGGRETQYF. The CDR3 region has the DNA TGTGCCAGCAGCTTCGGGGGGGGGAGAGAGACCCAGTACTTC.

This chain connects TRBV29-1 to TRBJ2-6; a possible D gene is TRBD1 (6 bases). Germline CDR1 reads SQVTM; CDR2 reads ANQGSEA. V lost 3 bases to trimming and J lost 0 bases, with 6 bases between them. The length of the CDR3 is 14 residues. CDR3 loop: CSVEGASGANVLTF. CDR3 nucleotides: TGCAGCGTTGAGGGGGCCTCTGGGGCCAACGTCCTGACTTTC. Variable domain in full (rest from reference TRBV29-1 and TRBJ2-6): SAVISQKPSRDICQRGTSLTIQCQVDSQVTMMFWYRQQPGQSLTLIATANQGSEATYESGFVIDKFPISRPNLTFSTLTVSNMSPEDSSIYLCSVEGASGANVLTFGAGSRLTVL.

This clone was seen only a few times. The J gene is TRBJ1-5, the V gene TRBV30; 7 bases align to TRBD1. With V trimmed by 3 bases and J by 9 bases, 8 bases remained unmatched. This CDR3 is 13 amino acids long. Per germline, CDR1 GTSNPN and CDR2 SVGIG (reference sequence). The CDR3 region is CAWSGQGGRPQHF. The CDR3 DNA reads as TGTGCCTGGAGCGGGCAGGGGGGGAGGCCCCAGCATTTT.

The chain links TRBV19 to TRBJ1-3, with a possible D match to TRBD1 (5 bases). This CDR3 contains 16 residues. Trimming took off 2 bases at V and 0 bases at J, with 11 bases between the two ends. Germline-derived CDR1 and CDR2 are LNHDA and SQIVND (reference sequence). The CDR3 loop reads CASSIYGGSSGNTIYF. Here the CDR3 DNA reads TGTGCCAGTAGTATATATGGGGGGTCCTCTGGAAACACCATATATTTT.

The chain recombines TRBV6-6 with TRBJ1-1; D gene uncertain. From germline, CDR1 is MNHNY and CDR2 SVGAGI (reference sequence). The CDR3 loop spans 13 amino acids. Between the trimmed V and J ends, which lost 2 bases and 1 base, there was a span of 5 bases. CDR3 DNA sequence: TGTGCCAGCAGTTACCCAGAGAACACTGAAGCTTTCTTT. This translates into CASSYPENTEAFF.

A single count supports this clone. The chain is built from TRBV5-1 and TRBJ2-5, with TRBD1 matching 8 bases. The CDR3 is 14 residues long. V shed 7 bases and J 3 bases; nucleotides not matched to a gene: 8. Germline CDR1 reads SGHRS; CDR2 reads YFSETQ. The CDR3 is CASARGQGEETQYF. CDR3 DNA: TGCGCCAGCGCCAGGGGGCAGGGGGAAGAGACCCAGTACTTC.

This chain joins TRBV12-3 or TRBV12-4 and TRBJ1-1, with D possibly being TRBD1 (5 bases). Deletions cut 6 bases from V and 10 bases from J, with 18 bases between. This CDR3 spans 13 amino acids. The CDR3 reads CASSDSPGPGAFF. For the CDR3, the DNA is TGTGCCAGCAGCGATTCACCGGGACCAGGAGCTTTCTTT.

The rearrangement links TRBV15 to TRBJ1-6; D perhaps matches TRBD1 (5 bases). Germline V gives CDR1 LNHNV, CDR2 YYDKDF (reference sequence). Trimming left V 5 bases short and J 7 bases short, with 15 bases between. This CDR3 is built from 15 residues. CDR3 sequence reads: CATSGMTALNSPLHF. The CDR3 nucleotides are TGTGCCACCAGCGGCATGACAGCCTTGAATTCACCCCTCCACTTT.

J is TRBJ2-5 and V is TRBV28; D possibly uses TRBD1 or TRBD2 (5 bases each). Germline loops: CDR1 MDHEN, CDR2 SYDVKM. The CDR3 consists of 16 residues. Between the trimmed V and J ends, which lost 1 base and 5 bases, there was a span of 17 bases. The CDR3 DNA follows: TGTGCCAGCAGTTTATATCGGGGACGGTACAGGGAGACCCAGTACTTC. Protein: CASSLYRGRYRETQYF.

The rearrangement links TRBV7-9 to TRBJ2-3; no definite D call. Germline V gene data show CDR1 as SEHNR and CDR2 as FQNEAQ (reference sequence). The V end was cut by 1 base, the J end by 5 bases, with 4 bases between. The CDR3 contains 12 residues. The CDR3 bases are TGTGCCAGCAGCTTAGAACTAGATACGCAGTATTTT. Translation gives CASSLELDTQYF.

The V gene is TRBV6-5, the J gene TRBJ2-5; D is undetermined. The CDR3 loop spans 12 amino acids. Trimming shortened V by 4 bases and J by 4 bases, and 7 bases separated the two germline ends. Germline-derived CDR1 and CDR2 are MNHEY and SVGAGI. CDR3: CASSSGVETQYF. CDR3 bases: TGTGCCAGCAGTTCAGGAGTAGAGACCCAGTACTTC.

This clone was seen just once. This chain links TRBV3-1 (or the pseudogene TRBV3-2) with TRBJ1-6; TRBD1 is a possible D gene (5 bases). Germline V CDR1 and CDR2: LGHDT, YNNKEL (reference sequence). The CDR3 totals 14 residues. Trimming shortened V by 4 bases and J by 6 bases, and 10 bases separated the two germline ends. Here the CDR3 DNA reads TGTGCCAGCAGCCTGGGACGGATTAATTCACCCCTCCACTTT. This gives the protein CASSLGRINSPLHF.

The chain carries TRBV11-3 and TRBJ1-2, with a tentative D call TRBD1 (5 bases). The germline gives CDR1 SGHNT, CDR2 YENEEA. Trimming pared 5 bases from V and 14 bases from J, leaving 18 bases between. The CDR3 covers 12 residues. The CDR3 sequence: CASSRDPGRQTF. The CDR3 DNA is TGTGCCAGCAGCAGAGACCCGGGACGGCAAACCTTC.

The V and J genes are TRBV7-9 and TRBJ1-1, with no clear D. Trimming removed 4 bases from V and 2 bases from J, with 8 bases in between. Germline V gene data show CDR1 as SEHNR and CDR2 as FQNEAQ (reference sequence). The CDR3 is 13 amino acids. The CDR3 here is CASSSRANTEAFF. In DNA, the CDR3 is TGTGCCAGCAGCTCTAGGGCTAACACTGAAGCTTTCTTT.

This clone came up a few times. The V and J genes are TRBV2 and TRBJ1-1; D is undetermined. Trimming left V 7 bases short and J 4 bases short, with 13 bases between. Germline values: CDR1 SNHLY, CDR2 FYNNEI. The CDR3 has 13 residues. The CDR3 reads CASTASLGTEAFF. As DNA, the CDR3 is TGTGCCAGCACGGCCAGCTTGGGCACTGAAGCTTTCTTT. The full variable domain, its missing parts supplied by reference TRBV2 and TRBJ1-1, is EPEVTQTPSHQVTQMGQEVILRCVPISNHLYFYWYRQILGQKVEFLVSFYNNEISEKSEIFDDQFSVERPDGSNFTLKIRSTKLEDSAMYFCASTASLGTEAFFGQGTRLTVV.

The chain combines TRBV2 with TRBJ2-1, with TRBD1 matching 8 bases. Germline V gene sequence: CDR1 SNHLY, CDR2 FYNNEI. Trimming removed 2 bases from V and 9 bases from J; junction bases left unmatched: 9. CDR3 length: 15 residues. CDR3 sequence: CASSESTQGAGEQFF. The CDR3 DNA follows: TGTGCCAGCAGTGAATCTACGCAGGGGGCGGGTGAGCAGTTCTTC.

V is TRBV25-1 and J is TRBJ2-3; D might be TRBD2 (7 bases). CDR3 size: 15 residues. Germline CDR1 MGHDK, CDR2 SYGVNS. Between the trimmed V and J ends, which lost 1 base and 3 bases, there was a span of 11 bases. This CDR3 reads CASSEWRGRTDTQYF. CDR3 DNA: TGTGCCAGCAGTGAATGGCGGGGGCGTACAGATACGCAGTATTTT.

As for this clone: An end of the junction does not agree with germline; a read error may underlie this. The J gene is TRBJ2-7, the V gene TRBV7-7, with 7 bases identical to TRBD1. This CDR3 has 14 residues. In germline, CDR1 is SSHAT, CDR2 FNYEAQ (reference sequence). The CDR3 loop is CASSFGQDDYEQYF. The CDR3 coding sequence is TGTGCTAGCAGCTTCGGACAGGACGATTACGAGCAGTACTTC. The entire variable domain, with the rest obtained from reference TRBV7-7 and TRBJ2-7, is as follows: GAGVSQSPRYKVTKRGQDVTLRCDPISSHATLYWYQQALGQGPEFLTYFNYEAQPDKSGLPSDRFSAERPEGSISTLTIQRTEQRDSAMYRCASSFGQDDYEQYFGPGTRLTVT.

The gene calls are TRBV7-2 and TRBJ2-5; D not resolved. Trimming removed 0 bases from V and 2 bases from J, with 4 bases in between. Looked up from germline, CDR1 is SGHTA and CDR2 is FQGNSA. This CDR3 is built from 13 residues. The CDR3 reads CASSLAYQETQYF. In DNA, the CDR3 is TGTGCCAGCAGCTTAGCCTATCAAGAGACCCAGTACTTC.

The chain couples TRBV2 to TRBJ1-5; 7 positions match TRBD1. The junction had 6 bases not matched to a gene; V was cut back by 8 bases and J by 2 bases. The CDR3 runs to 14 residues. Germline assignment: CDR1 SNHLY and CDR2 FYNNEI. The DNA for the CDR3 is TGTGCCAGCCAACAGGGGTCGGGCAATCAGCCCCAGCATTTT. Translated: CASQQGSGNQPQHF.

This chain uses TRBV10-3 with TRBJ1-1; D gene unclear. Germline V lookup: CDR1 ENHRY, CDR2 SYGVKD. The CDR3 is 14 residues long. V lost 0 bases to trimming and J lost 3 bases, with 8 bases between them. In DNA form, the CDR3 reads TGTGCCATCAGTGAGTCGCGAGGGTACACTGAAGCTTTCTTT. Translation gives CAISESRGYTEAFF.

This chain uses TRBV12-5 with TRBJ2-7; 7 nucleotides align to TRBD2. The germline CDR1 and CDR2 sequences are LGHNT and FRNRAP. This CDR3 comprises 17 residues. V shed 1 base and J 4 bases; nucleotides not matched to a gene: 13. DNA for the CDR3: TGTGCTAGTGGTTTGGATCTTTTCAGGGAGGGGCAGTACGAGCAGTACTTC. Encoded protein: CASGLDLFREGQYEQYF.

V usage is TRBV11-2 and J usage is TRBJ2-3; D is uncertain. The CDR3 covers 14 residues. Germline V gene lookup returns CDR1 SGHAT and CDR2 FQNNGV. V lost 0 bases to trimming and J lost 1 base, with 5 bases between them. The CDR3 DNA sequence: TGTGCCAGCAGCTTAGACCTAGGCACAGATACGCAGTATTTT. It specifies CASSLDLGTDTQYF.

This clone came up once. The chain links TRBV5-4 to TRBJ2-7, with 9 nucleotides matching TRBD2. The CDR3 runs 16 residues. Trimming removed 4 bases from V and 2 bases from J; junction bases left unmatched: 10. The germline CDR1 and CDR2 sequences are SGHNT and YYREEE (reference sequence). The CDR3 nucleotides are TGTGCCAGCAGCAGCGGGGGCGGGAGGGTTACCTACGAGCAGTACTTC. Translation: CASSSGGGRVTYEQYF.

V is TRBV3-1 (or the pseudogene TRBV3-2) and J is TRBJ2-3; no clear D. Trimming left V 0 bases short and J 4 bases short, with 8 bases between. CDR1 is LGHDT and CDR2 is YNNKEL in the germline V gene (reference sequence). The CDR3 covers 14 residues. CDR3 DNA sequence: TGTGCCAGCAGCCAAGAGGGCTTTCCAGATACGCAGTATTTT. It is translated as CASSQEGFPDTQYF.

This chain links TRBV5-1 with TRBJ1-2, with no clear D. The germline V and J ends were trimmed by 6 bases and 1 base, with 13 bases remaining between them. The CDR3 contains 14 residues. The germline CDR1 and CDR2 sequences are SGHRS and YFSETQ. CDR3 in amino acids: CASTGQSGNYGYTF. CDR3 DNA: TGCGCCAGCACTGGCCAAAGTGGTAACTATGGCTACACCTTC.